One and the same sample provided the 9 T cell receptor beta chains below, sequenced in a study of blood T cell repertoires in COVID-19. Clones were sequenced by immunoSEQ multiplex PCR, and TCRdb holds only the in-frame ones, with some missing. The sample includes about 80,000 clones, 65% to 90% of them seen just once. The specimen was peripheral blood. The receptors were sampled from a man in his fifties or sixties with COVID-19, enrolled during active disease.

The chain has TRBV19 and TRBJ2-1; D is unresolved. The V gene lost 5 bases and the J gene lost 6 bases, with 11 bases spanning the gap. Looked up from germline, CDR1 is LNHDA and CDR2 is SQIVND (reference sequence). The CDR3 has 13 residues. CDR3 DNA: TGTGCCAGTAGTGCTAACTTCCCCAATGAGCAGTTCTTC. It codes for CASSANFPNEQFF.

A word on this clone: Additional DNA sequences in this sample encode the identical CDR3. V gene TRBV6-1 combines with J gene TRBJ1-1; D not certain. Trimming left V 2 bases short and J 4 bases short, with 8 bases between. Germline V gene lookup returns CDR1 MNHNS and CDR2 SASEGT. This CDR3 spans 13 amino acids. This chain's CDR3 is CASSEQVGTEAFF. CDR3 coding DNA: TGTGCCAGCAGTGAACAGGTGGGCACTGAAGCTTTCTTT.

The chain is built from TRBV11-2 and TRBJ1-5; D is unresolved. CDR1 and CDR2 from the germline V gene are SGHAT and FQNNGV. Deletions cut 3 bases from V and 0 bases from J, with 9 bases between. The CDR3 spans 15 residues. The CDR3 sequence is CASSLGHNSNQPQHF. CDR3 coding DNA: TGTGCCAGCAGCTTGGGCCACAATAGCAATCAGCCCCAGCATTTT.

The rearrangement links TRBV9 to TRBJ2-6; D call uncertain. The CDR3 has 20 residues. Trimming took 3 bases from V and 0 from J, leaving 22 bases between them. The germline gives CDR1 SGDLS, CDR2 YYNGEE. The CDR3 DNA follows: TGTGCCAGCAGCGCCACTCTGTTTCATGGTCTAGGCTCTGGGGCCAACGTCCTGACTTTC. This sequence encodes CASSATLFHGLGSGANVLTF.

The chain recombines TRBV25-1 with TRBJ1-2; no clear D. Germline assignment: CDR1 MGHDK and CDR2 SYGVNS. V was shortened by 1 base and J by 4 bases, with 10 bases between the two germline ends. This CDR3 comprises 14 residues. Here the CDR3 reads CASSESDSLYGYTF. CDR3 bases: TGTGCCAGCAGTGAATCCGATTCACTCTATGGCTACACCTTC.

The chain is built from TRBV5-8 and TRBJ1-1; 7 bases match TRBD1. Looked up from germline, CDR1 is SGHTS and CDR2 is YDEGEE. J lost 6 bases, V lost 4 bases, and 12 bases had no gene match. This CDR3 spans 15 amino acids. CDR3 DNA: TGTGCCAGCAGCACTGACAGGGCCTTGGGGGCTGAAGCTTTCTTT. As protein: CASSTDRALGAEAFF. Variable domain in full (rest from reference TRBV5-8 and TRBJ1-1): EAGVTQSPTHLIKTRGQQATLRCSPISGHTSVYWYQQALGLGLQFLLWYDEGEERNRGNFPPRFSGRQFPNYSSELNVNALELEDSALYLCASSTDRALGAEAFFGQGTRLTVV.

The chain is built from TRBV7-2 and TRBJ1-1; 7 bases map to TRBD1. J lost 3 bases, V lost 2 bases, and 9 bases had no gene match. The V gene's germline CDR1 is SGHTA and CDR2 FQGNSA. CDR3 size: 16 residues. The CDR3 protein is CASSLKTGQQHTEAFF. CDR3 nucleotides: TGTGCCAGCAGCTTAAAAACGGGACAGCAACACACTGAAGCTTTCTTT. Drawing the rest from reference TRBV7-2 and TRBJ1-1, the complete variable domain is GAGVSQSPSNKVTEKGKDVELRCDPISGHTALYWYRQSLGQGLEFLIYFQGNSAPDKSGLPSDRFSAERTGGSVSTLTIQRTQQEDSAVYLCASSLKTGQQHTEAFFGQGTRLTVV.

The chain has TRBV6-5 and TRBJ2-1; 8 positions agree with TRBD1. CDR1 and CDR2 (germline): MNHEY, SVGAGI. This CDR3 has 15 residues. V gave up 6 bases and J gave up 4 bases; unmatched junction bases: 8. CDR3: CASSRTGYSYNEQFF. CDR3 sequence (DNA): TGTGCCAGCAGCCGGACAGGGTATTCGTACAATGAGCAGTTCTTC.

The rearrangement uses TRBV9 and TRBJ2-7, with a weak D call TRBD1 (6 bases). Trimming took off 0 bases at V and 6 bases at J, with 16 bases between the two ends. The CDR3 spans 15 residues. CDR1 and CDR2 (germline): SGDLS, YYNGEE. CDR3 protein: CASSVVGTPGAEQYF. The CDR3 DNA reads as TGTGCCAGCAGCGTAGTGGGGACACCAGGCGCCGAGCAGTACTTC.